The clone carrying this TCR beta chain was seen only once. Its antigen is not known. Germline CDR1 is MNHNS and CDR2 is SASEGT. Trimming shortened V by 2 bases and J by 4 bases, and 9 bases separated the two germline ends. The CDR3 is made up of 13 amino acids. Produced via immunoSEQ multiplex PCR; TCRdb's table is partial and in-frame only. The repertoire holds just under 150,000 clones, with about 92% as singletons. This specimen belongs to a study of T cell responses to AZD1222 COVID-19 vaccine. Study-wide results and limits: No repertoire was sampled before or during the peak T cell response, only after it. Of the AZD1222 recipients, only 6 or 7 were seropositive at baseline. Reportedly, nearly half of unique spike TCRs recognized epitopes outside B.1.351/B.1.1.7 mutations.

The TCR was taken from an adult who received the AZD1222 COVID-19 vaccine. The chain is built from TRBV6-1 and TRBJ2-7, with TRBD2 as a possible D gene (5 bases). The input for sequencing was peripheral blood, taken 28 days after the second AZD1222 dose. The CDR3 nucleotides are TGTGCCAGCAGTGAATTTTGGGAGTACGAGCAGTACTTC. It yields the protein CASSEFWEYEQYF.